A selection of T cell receptor beta chains follows, all from one sample in a study of blood T cells in healthy people across ages. TCRdb re-analysed the 5' RACE reads in MiXCR, keeping a single row per CDR3 protein. The profile shows 850,000 to 950,000 distinct CDR3 sequences, 29% of them singletons. Sequencing used blood. These receptors all come from a woman older than 75 in good health. CDR3s include the opening cysteine and the closing phenylalanine or tryptophan. Each record gives: J gene, D gene, clone size, V gene, CDR3 DNA, CDR3 protein. A D gene is named only where the DNA matches it firmly. Part of the rows lack a size; the others show once, few, many or a class for expanded clones.

j_gene: TRBJ2-1
d_gene: -
abundance: -
v_gene: TRBV20-1
CDR3nt: TGCAGTGCCTCGCTCGCCGCTGGTGGGGAGCAGTTCTTC
CDR3aa: CSASLAAGGEQFF

j_gene: TRBJ2-5
d_gene: -
abundance: -
v_gene: TRBV10-2
CDR3nt: TGCGCCAGCAGTGAGTCGGGCCGCGATAAGACCCAGTACTTC
CDR3aa: CASSESGRDKTQYF

j_gene: TRBJ1-2
d_gene: TRBD1
abundance: -
v_gene: TRBV27
CDR3nt: TGTGCCAGCAGTATCAATGGACAGGGAAGTGGCTACACCTTC
CDR3aa: CASSINGQGSGYTF

j_gene: TRBJ2-3
d_gene: TRBD2
abundance: many
v_gene: TRBV7-9
CDR3nt: TGTGCCAGCAGCTTACCAACTAGCGGGGGTTCAGATACGCAGTATTTT
CDR3aa: CASSLPTSGGSDTQYF

j_gene: TRBJ1-1
d_gene: TRBD1
abundance: -
v_gene: TRBV27
CDR3nt: TGTGCCAGCATCACCTCGGCCGGGACAGGGACTGAAGCTTTCTTT
CDR3aa: CASITSAGTGTEAFF

j_gene: TRBJ1-4
d_gene: TRBD1
abundance: -
v_gene: TRBV4-3
CDR3nt: TGCACCAGCAGCCAAGATTTGACGGGGACAGGGGGTAGGCTTGAAAAACTGTTTTTT
CDR3aa: CTSSQDLTGTGGRLEKLFF

j_gene: TRBJ2-3
d_gene: -
abundance: many
v_gene: TRBV5-1
CDR3nt: TGCGCCAGCAGCTTAAGTCTGGATACAGATACGCAGTATTTT
CDR3aa: CASSLSLDTDTQYF

j_gene: TRBJ2-7
d_gene: -
abundance: many
v_gene: TRBV20-1
CDR3nt: TGCAGTGCTTCCATGGGGCCCCACGGGGGAGAGCAGTACTTC
CDR3aa: CSASMGPHGGEQYF

j_gene: TRBJ1-6
d_gene: -
abundance: few
v_gene: TRBV20-1
CDR3nt: TGCAGTGCTAGGGAGGGGCAGGGTGGTTCACCCCTCCACTTT
CDR3aa: CSAREGQGGSPLHF

j_gene: TRBJ2-6
d_gene: -
abundance: many
v_gene: TRBV7-5
CDR3nt: -
CDR3aa: CISVSEAPEGGAGGANVLTF

j_gene: TRBJ2-7
d_gene: TRBD1
abundance: few
v_gene: TRBV6-1
CDR3nt: TGTGCCAGCAGTGCAGCCGGGACAGCTTCCTACAATGAGCAGTACTTC
CDR3aa: CASSAAGTASYNEQYF

j_gene: TRBJ2-1
d_gene: -
abundance: many
v_gene: TRBV7-9
CDR3nt: TGTGCCAGCAGCTTAATAAGGGATGAGCAGTTCTTC
CDR3aa: CASSLIRDEQFF

j_gene: TRBJ1-5
d_gene: -
abundance: -
v_gene: TRBV6-2/TRBV6-3
CDR3nt: TGTGCCAGCAGGGGATACGGGAGCAATCAGCCCCAGCATTTT
CDR3aa: CASRGYGSNQPQHF

j_gene: TRBJ2-1
d_gene: -
abundance: -
v_gene: TRBV5-5
CDR3nt: TGTGCCAGCAGCTTGGACCTGGAGCCACAGTACAATGAGCAGTTCTTC
CDR3aa: CASSLDLEPQYNEQFF

j_gene: TRBJ2-5
d_gene: -
abundance: once
v_gene: TRBV7-8
CDR3nt: TGTGCCAGCAGCTTAGAAGTTTGGGAGCAGTACTTC
CDR3aa: CASSLEVWEQYF

j_gene: TRBJ1-6
d_gene: -
abundance: -
v_gene: TRBV3-1
CDR3nt: TGTGCCAGCAGCCAAGATAGGGGGGCCTATAATTCACCCCTCCACTTT
CDR3aa: CASSQDRGAYNSPLHF

j_gene: TRBJ1-6
d_gene: TRBD1
abundance: few
v_gene: TRBV20-1
CDR3nt: TGCAGTGCTAGAGCAACAGGACAGGGGAATTCACCCCTCCACTTT
CDR3aa: CSARATGQGNSPLHF

j_gene: TRBJ2-1
d_gene: TRBD2
abundance: many
v_gene: TRBV14
CDR3nt: TGTGCCAGCAGCCAAGGGAGCGGGGGGGCCTACAATGAGCAGTTCTTC
CDR3aa: CASSQGSGGAYNEQFF

j_gene: TRBJ1-2
d_gene: -
abundance: once
v_gene: TRBV2
CDR3nt: TGTACCAGCATGTATGACAGGCGCGGCTACACCTTC
CDR3aa: CTSMYDRRGYTF

j_gene: TRBJ2-6
d_gene: TRBD1
abundance: -
v_gene: TRBV13
CDR3nt: TGTGCCAGCAGCTTATGGAGACAGGGCAGCTCTGGGGCCAACGTCCTGACTTTC
CDR3aa: CASSLWRQGSSGANVLTF

j_gene: TRBJ2-1
d_gene: -
abundance: few
v_gene: TRBV13
CDR3nt: TGTGCCAGCAGCCGCCAGGGGATGAGTGAGCAGTTCTTC
CDR3aa: CASSRQGMSEQFF

j_gene: TRBJ1-2
d_gene: -
abundance: many
v_gene: TRBV3-1
CDR3nt: TGTGCCAGCAGCCAAGGGGAAACTAACTATGGCTACACCTTC
CDR3aa: CASSQGETNYGYTF

j_gene: TRBJ2-5
d_gene: TRBD1
abundance: many
v_gene: TRBV20-1
CDR3nt: TGCAGTGCTAGAGCCGCGACAGGGCAAGAGACCCAGTACTTC
CDR3aa: CSARAATGQETQYF

j_gene: TRBJ2-1
d_gene: TRBD2
abundance: few
v_gene: TRBV6-2/TRBV6-3
CDR3nt: TGTGCCAGCAGTTACACCGGGACTAGAGGCGAGCAGTTCTTC
CDR3aa: CASSYTGTRGEQFF

j_gene: TRBJ2-5
d_gene: -
abundance: many
v_gene: TRBV20-1
CDR3nt: TGCAGTGCTAAGCTGGGGAATAAAGAGACCCAGTACTTC
CDR3aa: CSAKLGNKETQYF

j_gene: TRBJ2-3
d_gene: -
abundance: many
v_gene: TRBV5-1
CDR3nt: TGTGCCAGCAGTTTCGGGCAGGGGACAGATACGCAGTATTTT
CDR3aa: CASSFGQGTDTQYF

j_gene: TRBJ1-2
d_gene: TRBD1
abundance: many
v_gene: TRBV6-2/TRBV6-3
CDR3nt: TGTGCCAGCAGTTACGGACAGGCGAACTATGGCTACACCTTC
CDR3aa: CASSYGQANYGYTF

j_gene: TRBJ2-1
d_gene: TRBD2
abundance: -
v_gene: TRBV7-2
CDR3nt: TGTGCCAGCAGTCCCGTAGCGGGAGGCAACTACAATGAGCAGTTCTTC
CDR3aa: CASSPVAGGNYNEQFF

j_gene: TRBJ1-5
d_gene: -
abundance: few
v_gene: TRBV6-2/TRBV6-3
CDR3nt: TGTGCCAGCGCCCCCCAGGGTCCGAGCAATCAGCCCCAGCATTTT
CDR3aa: CASAPQGPSNQPQHF

j_gene: TRBJ2-5
d_gene: TRBD2
abundance: many
v_gene: TRBV7-2
CDR3nt: TGTGCCAGCAGCTTACTCCCTAGCGGGGGTAAAGAGACCCAGTACTTC
CDR3aa: CASSLLPSGGKETQYF

j_gene: TRBJ2-7
d_gene: TRBD1
abundance: few
v_gene: TRBV10-3
CDR3nt: TGTGCCATCAGTGAGAGCGTGAAGGGACAGGGTCCCGAGCAGTACTTC
CDR3aa: CAISESVKGQGPEQYF

j_gene: TRBJ1-1
d_gene: -
abundance: -
v_gene: TRBV13
CDR3nt: TGTGCCAGCAGCTTAGTAGGGATGGCTGAAGCTTTCTTT
CDR3aa: CASSLVGMAEAFF

j_gene: TRBJ1-2
d_gene: TRBD1
abundance: few
v_gene: TRBV2
CDR3nt: TGTGCCAGCATCCGGGACAGGTCGTTCTATGGCTACACCTTC
CDR3aa: CASIRDRSFYGYTF

j_gene: TRBJ2-3
d_gene: -
abundance: few
v_gene: TRBV3-1
CDR3nt: TGTGCCAACAGTCTCACCCCGGCAGATACGCAGTATTTT
CDR3aa: CANSLTPADTQYF

j_gene: TRBJ1-1
d_gene: -
abundance: few
v_gene: TRBV7-2
CDR3nt: TGTGCCAGCAGCAACCAACCGAATCTCGCTGAAGCTTTCTTT
CDR3aa: CASSNQPNLAEAFF

j_gene: TRBJ2-3
d_gene: TRBD2
abundance: -
v_gene: TRBV3-1
CDR3nt: TGTGCCAGCAGCCGAAGGACTAGCGGGGACACAGATACGCAGTATTTT
CDR3aa: CASSRRTSGDTDTQYF

j_gene: TRBJ2-3
d_gene: -
abundance: -
v_gene: TRBV5-6
CDR3nt: TGTGCCAGCAGCCCCTACGGGACCACGCGGAGCACAGATACGCAGTATTTT
CDR3aa: CASSPYGTTRSTDTQYF

j_gene: TRBJ2-5
d_gene: TRBD1
abundance: -
v_gene: TRBV12-3/TRBV12-4
CDR3nt: TGTGCCAGCAACAGGGGGCTTCAAGAGACCCAGTACTTC
CDR3aa: CASNRGLQETQYF

j_gene: TRBJ2-5
d_gene: TRBD1
abundance: -
v_gene: TRBV9
CDR3nt: TGTGCCAGCAGCTCACACAGGGGCCCCCAAGAGACCCAGTACTTC
CDR3aa: CASSSHRGPQETQYF

j_gene: TRBJ1-1
d_gene: -
abundance: -
v_gene: TRBV7-9
CDR3nt: TGTGCCGGCAGCTTAGGAGGGGGGATGAACACTGAAGCTTTCTTT
CDR3aa: CAGSLGGGMNTEAFF

j_gene: TRBJ1-3
d_gene: -
abundance: few
v_gene: TRBV20-1
CDR3nt: TGCAGTACTAGATTAGGGGTATCTGGAAACACCATATATTTT
CDR3aa: CSTRLGVSGNTIYF

j_gene: TRBJ2-1
d_gene: TRBD2
abundance: many
v_gene: TRBV7-2
CDR3nt: TGTGCCAGCAGCTTAAAGCGGGGGGGTACGAATGAGCAGTTCTTC
CDR3aa: CASSLKRGGTNEQFF